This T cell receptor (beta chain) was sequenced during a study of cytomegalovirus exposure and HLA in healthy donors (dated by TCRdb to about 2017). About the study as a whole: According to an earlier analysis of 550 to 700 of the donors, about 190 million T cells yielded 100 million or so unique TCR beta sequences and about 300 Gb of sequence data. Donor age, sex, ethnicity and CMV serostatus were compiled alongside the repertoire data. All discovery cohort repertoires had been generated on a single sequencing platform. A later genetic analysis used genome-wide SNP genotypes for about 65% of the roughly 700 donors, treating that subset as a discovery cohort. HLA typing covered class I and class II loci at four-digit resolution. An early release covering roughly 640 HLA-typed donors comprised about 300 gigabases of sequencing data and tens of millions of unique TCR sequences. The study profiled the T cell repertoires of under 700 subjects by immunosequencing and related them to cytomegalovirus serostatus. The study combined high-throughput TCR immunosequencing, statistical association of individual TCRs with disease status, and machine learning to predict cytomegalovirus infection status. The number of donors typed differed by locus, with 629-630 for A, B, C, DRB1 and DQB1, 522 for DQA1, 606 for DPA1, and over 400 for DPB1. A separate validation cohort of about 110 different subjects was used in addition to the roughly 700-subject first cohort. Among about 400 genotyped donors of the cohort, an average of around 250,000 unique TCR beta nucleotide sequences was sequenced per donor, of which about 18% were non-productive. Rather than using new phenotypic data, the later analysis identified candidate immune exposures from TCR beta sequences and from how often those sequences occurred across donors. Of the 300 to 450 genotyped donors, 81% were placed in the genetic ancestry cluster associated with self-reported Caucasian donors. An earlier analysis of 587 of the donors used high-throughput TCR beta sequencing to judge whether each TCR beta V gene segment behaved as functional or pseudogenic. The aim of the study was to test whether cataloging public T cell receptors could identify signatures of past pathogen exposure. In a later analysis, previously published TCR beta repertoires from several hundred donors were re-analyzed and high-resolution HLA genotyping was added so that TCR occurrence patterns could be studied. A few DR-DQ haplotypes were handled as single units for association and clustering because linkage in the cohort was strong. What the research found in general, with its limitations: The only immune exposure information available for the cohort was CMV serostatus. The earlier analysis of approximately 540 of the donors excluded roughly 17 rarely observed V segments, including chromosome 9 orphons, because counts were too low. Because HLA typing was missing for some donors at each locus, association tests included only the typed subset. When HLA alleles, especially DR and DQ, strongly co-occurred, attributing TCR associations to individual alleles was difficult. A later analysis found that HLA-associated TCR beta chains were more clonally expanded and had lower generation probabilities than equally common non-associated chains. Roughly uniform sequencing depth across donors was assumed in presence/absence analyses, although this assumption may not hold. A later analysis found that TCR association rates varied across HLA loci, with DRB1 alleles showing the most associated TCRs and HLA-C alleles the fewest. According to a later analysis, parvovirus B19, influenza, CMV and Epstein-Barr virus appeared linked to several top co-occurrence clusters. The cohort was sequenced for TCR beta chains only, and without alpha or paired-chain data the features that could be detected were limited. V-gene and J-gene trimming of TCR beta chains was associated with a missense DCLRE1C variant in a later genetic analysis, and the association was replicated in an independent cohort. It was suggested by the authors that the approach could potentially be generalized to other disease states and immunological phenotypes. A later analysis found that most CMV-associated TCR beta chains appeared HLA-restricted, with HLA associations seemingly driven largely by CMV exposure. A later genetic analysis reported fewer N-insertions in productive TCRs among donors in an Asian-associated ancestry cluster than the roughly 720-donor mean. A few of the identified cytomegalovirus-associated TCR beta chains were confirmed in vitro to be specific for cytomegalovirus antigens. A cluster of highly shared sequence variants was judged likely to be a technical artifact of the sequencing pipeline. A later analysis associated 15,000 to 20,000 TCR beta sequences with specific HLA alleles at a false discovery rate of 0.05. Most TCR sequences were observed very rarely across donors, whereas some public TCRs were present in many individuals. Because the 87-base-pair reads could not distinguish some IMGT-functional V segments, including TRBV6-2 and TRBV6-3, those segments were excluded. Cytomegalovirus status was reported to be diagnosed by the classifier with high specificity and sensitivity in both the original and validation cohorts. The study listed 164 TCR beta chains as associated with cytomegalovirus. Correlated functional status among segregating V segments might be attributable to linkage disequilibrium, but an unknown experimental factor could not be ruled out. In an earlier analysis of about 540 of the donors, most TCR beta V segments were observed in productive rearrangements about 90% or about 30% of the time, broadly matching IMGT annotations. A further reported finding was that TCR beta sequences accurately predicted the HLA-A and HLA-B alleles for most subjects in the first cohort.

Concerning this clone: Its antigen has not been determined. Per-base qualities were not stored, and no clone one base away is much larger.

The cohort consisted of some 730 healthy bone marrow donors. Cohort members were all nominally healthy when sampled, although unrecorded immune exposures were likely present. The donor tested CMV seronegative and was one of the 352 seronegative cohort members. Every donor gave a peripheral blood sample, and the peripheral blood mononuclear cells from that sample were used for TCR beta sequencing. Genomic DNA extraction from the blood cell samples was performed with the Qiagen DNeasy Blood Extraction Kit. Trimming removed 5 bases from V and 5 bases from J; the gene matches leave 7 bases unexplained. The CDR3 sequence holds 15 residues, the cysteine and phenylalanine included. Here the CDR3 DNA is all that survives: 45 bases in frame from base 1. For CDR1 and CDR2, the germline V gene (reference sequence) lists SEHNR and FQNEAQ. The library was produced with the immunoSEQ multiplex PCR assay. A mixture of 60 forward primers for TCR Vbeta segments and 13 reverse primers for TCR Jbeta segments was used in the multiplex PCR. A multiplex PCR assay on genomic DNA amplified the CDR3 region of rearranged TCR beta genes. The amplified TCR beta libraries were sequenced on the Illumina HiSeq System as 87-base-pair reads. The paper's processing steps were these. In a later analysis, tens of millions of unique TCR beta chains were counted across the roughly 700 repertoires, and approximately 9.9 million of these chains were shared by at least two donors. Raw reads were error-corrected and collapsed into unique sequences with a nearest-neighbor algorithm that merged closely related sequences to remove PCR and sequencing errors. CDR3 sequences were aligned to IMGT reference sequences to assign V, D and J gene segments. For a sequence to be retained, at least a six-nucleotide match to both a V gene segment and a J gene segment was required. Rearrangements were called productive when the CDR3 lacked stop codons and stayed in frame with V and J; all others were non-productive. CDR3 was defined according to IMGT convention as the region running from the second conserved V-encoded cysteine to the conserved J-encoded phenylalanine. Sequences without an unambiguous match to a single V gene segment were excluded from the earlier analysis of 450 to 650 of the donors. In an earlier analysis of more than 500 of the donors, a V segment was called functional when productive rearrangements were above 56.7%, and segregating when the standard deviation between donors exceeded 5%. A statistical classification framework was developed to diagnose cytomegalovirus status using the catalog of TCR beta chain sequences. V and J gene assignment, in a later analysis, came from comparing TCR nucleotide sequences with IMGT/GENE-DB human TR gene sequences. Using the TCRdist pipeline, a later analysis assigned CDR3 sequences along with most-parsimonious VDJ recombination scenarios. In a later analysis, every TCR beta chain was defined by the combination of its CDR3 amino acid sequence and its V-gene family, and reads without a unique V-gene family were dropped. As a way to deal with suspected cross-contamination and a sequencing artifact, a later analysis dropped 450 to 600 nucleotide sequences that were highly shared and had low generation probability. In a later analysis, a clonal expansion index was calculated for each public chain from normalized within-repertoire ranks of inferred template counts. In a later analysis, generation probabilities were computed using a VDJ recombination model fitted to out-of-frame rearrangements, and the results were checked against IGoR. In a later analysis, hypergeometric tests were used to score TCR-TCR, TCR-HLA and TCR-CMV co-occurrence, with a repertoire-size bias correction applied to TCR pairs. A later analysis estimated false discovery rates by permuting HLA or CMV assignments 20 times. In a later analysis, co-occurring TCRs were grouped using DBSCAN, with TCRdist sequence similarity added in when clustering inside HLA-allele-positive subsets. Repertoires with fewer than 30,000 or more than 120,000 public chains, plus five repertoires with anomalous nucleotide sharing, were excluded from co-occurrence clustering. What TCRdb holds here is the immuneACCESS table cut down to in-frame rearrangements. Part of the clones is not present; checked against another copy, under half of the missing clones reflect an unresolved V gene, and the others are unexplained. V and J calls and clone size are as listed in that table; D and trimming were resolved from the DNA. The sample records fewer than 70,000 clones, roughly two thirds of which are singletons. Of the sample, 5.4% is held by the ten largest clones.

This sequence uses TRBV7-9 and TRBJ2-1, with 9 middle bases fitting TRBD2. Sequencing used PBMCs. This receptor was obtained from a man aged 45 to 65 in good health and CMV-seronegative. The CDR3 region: CASSPRAGGDNEQFF. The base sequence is TGTGCCAGCAGCCCACGGGCGGGGGGGGACAATGAGCAGTTCTTC.